Reported below is one T cell receptor beta chain. Antigen unknown. The CDR3 covers 14 residues. Trimming took 7 bases from V and 4 from J, leaving 16 bases between them. CDR1 is MNHEY, CDR2 SMNVEV, per germline (reference sequence). This sample is part of a study of response to subunit inactivated influenza vaccine. Study-wide results and caveats: New T cells are recruited in small numbers by each seasonal influenza vaccination, according to the authors' suggestion.

TCRdb analysed the RT-PCR reads with MiXCR anew, one entry per CDR3 protein. The table has approximately 200,000 distinct CDR3 sequences, 14% seen once; the top ten hold about a quarter. The input for sequencing was CD8+ T cells sorted from PBMCs, taken roughly 5 days after vaccination. The chain joins TRBV27 to TRBJ2-5; D is perhaps TRBD1 or TRBD2 (5 bases each). The TCR comes from a man aged 50 to 60 who received an inactivated influenza vaccine. CDR3 nucleotide sequence: TGTGCCAGCAACGCCTTGGGACCGGGAGAGACCCAGTACTTC. Its protein product is CASNALGPGETQYF.